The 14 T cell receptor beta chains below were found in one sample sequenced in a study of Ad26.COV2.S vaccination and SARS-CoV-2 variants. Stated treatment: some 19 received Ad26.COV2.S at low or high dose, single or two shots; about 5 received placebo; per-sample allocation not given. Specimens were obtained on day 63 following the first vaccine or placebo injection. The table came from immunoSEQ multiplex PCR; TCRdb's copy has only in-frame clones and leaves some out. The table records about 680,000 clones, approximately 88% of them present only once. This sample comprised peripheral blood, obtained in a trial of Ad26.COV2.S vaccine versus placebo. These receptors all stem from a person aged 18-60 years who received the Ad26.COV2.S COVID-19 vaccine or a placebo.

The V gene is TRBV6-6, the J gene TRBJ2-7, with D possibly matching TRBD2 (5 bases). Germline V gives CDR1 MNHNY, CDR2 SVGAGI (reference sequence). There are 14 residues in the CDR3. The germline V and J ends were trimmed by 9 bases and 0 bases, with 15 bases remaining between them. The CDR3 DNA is TGTGCCAGTCTAGCCCCCGCCAGCTCCTACGAGCAGTACTTC. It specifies CASLAPASSYEQYF.

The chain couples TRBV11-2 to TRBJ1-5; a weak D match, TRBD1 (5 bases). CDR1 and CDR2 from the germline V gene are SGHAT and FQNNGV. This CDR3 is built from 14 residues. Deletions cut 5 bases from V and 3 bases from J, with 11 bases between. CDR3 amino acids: CASSAGSVNQPQHF. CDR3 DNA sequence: TGTGCCAGCAGCGCAGGGTCGGTCAATCAGCCCCAGCATTTT.

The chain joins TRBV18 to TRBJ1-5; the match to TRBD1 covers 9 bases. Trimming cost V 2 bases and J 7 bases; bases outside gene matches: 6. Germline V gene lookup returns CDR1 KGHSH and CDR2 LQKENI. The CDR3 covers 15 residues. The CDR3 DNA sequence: TGTGCCAGCTCACCATACAGGGGGCCGGAACAGCCCCAGCATTTT. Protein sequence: CASSPYRGPEQPQHF. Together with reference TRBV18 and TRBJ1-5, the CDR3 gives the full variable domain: NAGVMQNPRHLVRRRGQEARLRCSPMKGHSHVYWYRQLPEEGLKFMVYLQKENIIDESGMPKERFSAEFPKEGPSILRIQQVVRGDSAAYFCASSPYRGPEQPQHFGDGTRLSIL.

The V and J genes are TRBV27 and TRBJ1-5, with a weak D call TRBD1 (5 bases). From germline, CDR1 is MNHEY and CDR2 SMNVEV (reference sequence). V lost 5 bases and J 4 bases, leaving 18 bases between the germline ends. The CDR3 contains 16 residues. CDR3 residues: CASSPVSGAENQPQHF. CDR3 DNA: TGTGCCAGCAGTCCCGTATCCGGGGCGGAGAATCAGCCCCAGCATTTT.

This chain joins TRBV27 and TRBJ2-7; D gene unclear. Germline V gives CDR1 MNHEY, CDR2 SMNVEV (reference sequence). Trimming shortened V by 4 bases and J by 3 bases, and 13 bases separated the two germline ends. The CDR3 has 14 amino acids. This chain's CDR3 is CASSYTRAHYEQYF. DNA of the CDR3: TGTGCCAGCAGTTATACTCGAGCGCACTACGAGCAGTACTTC.

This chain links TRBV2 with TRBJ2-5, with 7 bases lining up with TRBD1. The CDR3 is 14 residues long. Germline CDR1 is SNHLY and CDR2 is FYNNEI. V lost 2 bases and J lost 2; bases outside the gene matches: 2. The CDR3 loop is CASSESDRQETQYF. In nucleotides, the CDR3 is TGTGCCAGCAGTGAATCGGACAGGCAAGAGACCCAGTACTTC.

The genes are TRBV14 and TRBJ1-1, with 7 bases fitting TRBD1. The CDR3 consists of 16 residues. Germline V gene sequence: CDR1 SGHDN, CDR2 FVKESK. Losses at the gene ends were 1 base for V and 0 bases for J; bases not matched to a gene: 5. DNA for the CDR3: TGTGCCAGCAGCCAAGCGGTTGGGACAGTGAACACTGAAGCTTTCTTT. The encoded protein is CASSQAVGTVNTEAFF.

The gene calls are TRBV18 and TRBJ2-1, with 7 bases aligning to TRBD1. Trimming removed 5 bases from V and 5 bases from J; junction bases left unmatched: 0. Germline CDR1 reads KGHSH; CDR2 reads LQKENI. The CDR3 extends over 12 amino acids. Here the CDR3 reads CASSGTDNEQFF. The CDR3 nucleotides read TGTGCCAGCTCAGGGACAGACAATGAGCAGTTCTTC. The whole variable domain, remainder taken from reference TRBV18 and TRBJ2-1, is NAGVMQNPRHLVRRRGQEARLRCSPMKGHSHVYWYRQLPEEGLKFMVYLQKENIIDESGMPKERFSAEFPKEGPSILRIQQVVRGDSAAYFCASSGTDNEQFFGPGTRLTVL.

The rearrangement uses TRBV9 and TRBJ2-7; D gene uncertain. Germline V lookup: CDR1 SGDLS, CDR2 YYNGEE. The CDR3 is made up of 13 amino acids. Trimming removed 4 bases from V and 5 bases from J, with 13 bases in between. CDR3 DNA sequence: TGTGCCAGCAGCCCTGGGTTCGTGCACGAGCAGTACTTC. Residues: CASSPGFVHEQYF.

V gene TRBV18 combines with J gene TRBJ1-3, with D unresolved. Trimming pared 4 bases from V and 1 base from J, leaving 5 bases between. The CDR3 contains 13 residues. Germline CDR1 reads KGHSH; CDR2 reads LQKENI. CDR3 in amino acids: CASSLPSGNTIYF. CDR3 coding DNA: TGTGCCAGCTCACTCCCGTCTGGAAACACCATATATTTT.

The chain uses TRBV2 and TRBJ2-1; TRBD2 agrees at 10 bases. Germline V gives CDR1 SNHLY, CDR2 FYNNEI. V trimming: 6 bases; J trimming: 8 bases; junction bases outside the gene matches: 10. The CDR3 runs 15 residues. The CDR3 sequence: CASRGQRGGPDEQFF. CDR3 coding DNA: TGTGCCAGCAGGGGTCAGCGGGGGGGCCCGGATGAGCAGTTCTTC.

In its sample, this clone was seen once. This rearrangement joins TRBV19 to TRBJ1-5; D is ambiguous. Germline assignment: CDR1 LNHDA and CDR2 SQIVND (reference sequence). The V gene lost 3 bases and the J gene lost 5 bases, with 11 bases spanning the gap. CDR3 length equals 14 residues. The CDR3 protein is CASSIRDWDQPQHF. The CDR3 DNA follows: TGTGCCAGTAGTATTAGAGATTGGGATCAGCCCCAGCATTTT.

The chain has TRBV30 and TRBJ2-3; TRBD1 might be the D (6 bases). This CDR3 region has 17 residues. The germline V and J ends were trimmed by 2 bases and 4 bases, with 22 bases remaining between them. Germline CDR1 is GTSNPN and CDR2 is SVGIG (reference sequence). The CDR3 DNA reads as TGTGCCTGGAGTAGAAACAGGGCCATGGGGAGTCCAGATACGCAGTATTTT. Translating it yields CAWSRNRAMGSPDTQYF.

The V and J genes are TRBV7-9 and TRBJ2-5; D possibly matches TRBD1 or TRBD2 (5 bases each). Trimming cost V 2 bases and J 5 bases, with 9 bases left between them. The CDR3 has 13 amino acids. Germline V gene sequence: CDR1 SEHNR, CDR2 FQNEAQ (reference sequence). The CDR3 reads CASSLLWGETQYF. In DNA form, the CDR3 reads TGTGCCAGCAGCTTATTGTGGGGGGAGACCCAGTACTTC.